Listed below are T cell receptor beta chains from one sample, sequenced in a study of response to subunit inactivated influenza vaccine. TCRdb analysed the RT-PCR reads with MiXCR anew, one entry per CDR3 protein. The sample carries over 400,000 distinct CDR3 sequences, 13% recorded once. The sequencing used PBMCs from blood, collected 35 to 45 days after vaccination. The receptor source for this set is a man aged 50-60 years who received an inactivated influenza vaccine. The CDR3 runs from the conserved cysteine through the conserved F or W. D genes are given only for firm matches. Size tells how often a clone was seen (once, few, many) or the class of an expanded clone, and some rows leave it out.

TRBV7-2	TRBJ2-7	-	TRBD2	CASSSGLAGHEQYF	TGTGCCAGCAGCTCGGGACTAGCGGGTCACGAGCAGTACTTT
TRBV7-2	TRBJ2-3	few	-	CASSLVLAGTSTDTQYF	TGTGCCAGCAGCTTAGTCCTCGCGGGGACTAGCACAGATACGCAGTATTTT
TRBV6-1	TRBJ2-7	many	-	CASSELYEQYF	TGTGCCAGCAGTGAACTCTACGAGCAGTACTTC
TRBV20-1	TRBJ1-1	many	TRBD1	CSAKDRAMTEAFF	TGCAGTGCTAAGGACAGGGCCATGACTGAAGCTTTCTTT
TRBV6-5	TRBJ1-1	few	-	CASSYEFEAFF	TGTGCCAGCAGTTACGAGTTTGAAGCTTTCTTT
TRBV7-2	TRBJ2-2	few	TRBD1	CASSLGDRGAGELFF	TGTGCCAGCAGCTTAGGCGACAGGGGAGCCGGGGAGCTGTTTTTT
TRBV11-2	TRBJ2-7	-	-	CASSLSDGRGYEQYF	TGTGCCAGCAGCTTGAGCGATGGACGCGGATACGAGCAGTACTTC
TRBV24-1	TRBJ2-6	few	TRBD1	CATSDPPGQGTSGANVLTF	TGTGCCACCAGTGATCCCCCGGGACAGGGAACGAGCGGGGCCAACGTCCTGACTTTC
TRBV7-2	TRBJ1-2	many	-	CASSRVRDYGYTF	TGTGCCAGCAGCCGAGTTAGAGACTATGGCTACACCTTC
TRBV7-2	TRBJ2-7	-	-	CASSLEGSKAYEQYF	TGTGCCAGCAGCTTAGAGGGCTCCAAAGCTTACGAGCAGTACTTC
TRBV19	TRBJ1-2	few	-	CASRSAGALYGYTF	TGTGCCAGTAGGAGCGCCGGGGCACTCTATGGCTACACCTTC
TRBV20-1	TRBJ2-1	-	TRBD2	CSALEAGGQGIYEQFF	TGCAGTGCATTGGAAGCGGGAGGGCAGGGAATCTATGAGCAGTTCTTC
TRBV25-1	TRBJ2-5	-	-	CASSDPGPGQETQYF	TGTGCCAGCAGTGATCCAGGACCGGGGCAAGAGACCCAGTACTTC
TRBV6-2/TRBV6-3	TRBJ2-7	-	-	CASSSVEDNYDEQYF	TGTGCCAGCAGTTCCGTAGAAGATAACTACGATGAGCAGTACTTC
TRBV7-3	TRBJ2-1	many	-	CASSSTGDLNSYNEQFF	TGTGCCAGCAGCTCCACCGGGGACTTGAACTCCTACAATGAGCAGTTCTTC
TRBV28	TRBJ2-1	few	TRBD2	CASSLPAGGRDEQFF	TGTGCCAGCAGTTTACCAGCGGGAGGTCGGGATGAGCAGTTCTTC
TRBV9	TRBJ2-3	-	-	CASSVGLAMSADTQYF	TGTGCCAGCAGCGTAGGCCTAGCGATGAGTGCAGATACGCAGTATTTT
TRBV4-1	TRBJ2-1	many	-	CASSQLGTKSYNEQFF	TGCGCCAGCAGCCAACTGGGAACGAAATCCTACAATGAGCAGTTCTTC
TRBV5-1	TRBJ2-5	-	TRBD2	CASSSGLAGGRETQYF	TGCGCCAGCAGCTCCGGACTAGCGGGGGGGCGTGAGACCCAGTACTTC
TRBV9	TRBJ2-1	few	TRBD2	CASRLLTSGEGNEQFF	TGTGCCAGCAGATTACTAACTAGCGGGGAGGGGAATGAGCAGTTCTTC
TRBV7-2	TRBJ2-7	few	-	CASSLPGTASEQYF	TGTGCCAGCAGCTTACCCGGAACCGCCTCCGAGCAGTACTTC
TRBV20-1	TRBJ1-1	few	-	CSARRGSVGYTEAFF	TGCAGTGCTAGAAGGGGATCCGTCGGGTATACTGAAGCTTTCTTT
TRBV9	TRBJ2-2	-	-	CASSGGAGLTNTGELFF	TGTGCCAGCAGCGGAGGGGCCGGACTAACGAACACCGGGGAGCTGTTTTTT
TRBV20-1	TRBJ2-7	-	TRBD2	CSARDPSGGPLIEYF	TGCAGTGCTAGAGATCCTAGCGGGGGTCCCCTGATTGAGTACTTC
TRBV19	TRBJ2-1	-	-	CASSIRRSSYNEQFF	TGTGCCAGTAGTATACGGAGGAGCTCCTACAATGAGCAGTTCTTC
TRBV3-1	TRBJ1-1	-	-	CASSQVQGRTEAFF	TGTGCCAGCAGCCAAGTCCAGGGCAGGACTGAAGCTTTCTTT
TRBV7-8	TRBJ2-5	few	TRBD1	CASSDRDRVGETQYF	TGTGCCAGCAGCGACCGGGACAGAGTGGGAGAGACCCAGTACTTC
TRBV16	TRBJ2-7	-	-	CASSDGVPGAGEQYF	TGTGCCAGCAGCGACGGGGTGCCGGGGGCGGGCGAGCAGTACTTC
TRBV20-1	TRBJ2-3	few	-	CSASDRGNTDTQYF	TGCAGTGCTAGTGACCGGGGGAACACAGATACGCAGTATTTT
TRBV15	TRBJ2-3	-	TRBD2	CATSTAGGADTQYF	TGTGCCACCAGCACAGCGGGAGGGGCAGATACGCAGTATTTT
TRBV28	TRBJ2-1	many	TRBD2	CASSPTSGRAINEQFF	TGTGCCAGCAGTCCTACTAGCGGGAGGGCCATTAATGAGCAGTTCTTC
TRBV6-2/TRBV6-3	TRBJ1-4	-	-	CASSPGRIGEKLFF	TGTGCCAGCAGCCCCGGGAGGATCGGTGAAAAACTGTTTTTT
TRBV24-1	TRBJ2-1	-	TRBD1	CATSDAAGTGSNSMNNEQFF	TGTGCCACCAGTGATGCTGCGGGGACAGGGAGTAACTCTATGAACAATGAGCAGTTCTTC
TRBV7-9	TRBJ2-3	-	-	CASISGFSTDTQYF	TGTGCCAGCATTTCAGGATTTAGCACAGATACGCAGTATTTT